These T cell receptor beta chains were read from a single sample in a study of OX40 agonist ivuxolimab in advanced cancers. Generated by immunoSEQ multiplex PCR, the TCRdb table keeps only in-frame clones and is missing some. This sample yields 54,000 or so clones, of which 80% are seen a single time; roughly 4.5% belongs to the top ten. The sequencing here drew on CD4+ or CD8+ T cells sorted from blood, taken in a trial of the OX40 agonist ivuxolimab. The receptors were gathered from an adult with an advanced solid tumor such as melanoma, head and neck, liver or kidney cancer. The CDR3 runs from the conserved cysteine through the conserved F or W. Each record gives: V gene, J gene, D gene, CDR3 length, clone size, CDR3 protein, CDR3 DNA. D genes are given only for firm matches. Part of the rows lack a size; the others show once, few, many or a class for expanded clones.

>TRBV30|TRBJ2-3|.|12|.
CAWTTAPDTQYF
TGTGCCTGGACTACGGCCCCAGATACGCAGTATTTT
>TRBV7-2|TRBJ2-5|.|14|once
CASSLKINQETQYF
TGTGCCAGCAGCTTAAAGATAAACCAAGAGACCCAGTACTTC
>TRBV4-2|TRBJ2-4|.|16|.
CASSQEGGGPKNIQYF
TGTGCCAGCAGCCAAGAGGGGGGAGGCCCTAAAAACATTCAGTACTTC
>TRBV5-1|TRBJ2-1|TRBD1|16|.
CASSLVGTGAFNEQFF
TGCGCCAGCAGCTTGGTAGGGACAGGGGCCTTCAATGAGCAGTTCTTC
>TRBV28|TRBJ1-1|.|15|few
CASSFPRGVNTEAFF
TGTGCCAGCAGTTTCCCAAGGGGCGTGAACACTGAAGCTTTCTTT
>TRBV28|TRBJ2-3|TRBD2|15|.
CASTESGRDTDTQYF
TGTGCCAGCACCGAGAGCGGGAGGGACACAGATACGCAGTATTTT
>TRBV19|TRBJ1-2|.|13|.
CASSMAQSYGYTF
TGTGCCAGTAGTATGGCTCAGAGCTATGGCTACACCTTC
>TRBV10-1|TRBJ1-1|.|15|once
CASSGQRGIGTEAFF
TGCGCCAGCAGTGGCCAGAGGGGAATCGGCACTGAAGCTTTCTTT
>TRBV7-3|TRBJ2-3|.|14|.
CASSLRQFTDTQYF
TGTGCCAGCAGCTTGAGGCAGTTCACAGATACGCAGTATTTT
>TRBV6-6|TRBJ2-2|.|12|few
CASSLHAGELFF
TGTGCCAGCAGTCTACACGCCGGGGAGCTGTTTTTT
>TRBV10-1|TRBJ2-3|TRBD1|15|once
CASSRRTGAPDTQYF
TGCGCCAGCAGCCGAAGGACAGGGGCCCCAGATACGCAGTATTTT
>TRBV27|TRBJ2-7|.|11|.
CASSRSYEQYF
TGTGCCAGCAGTCGCTCCTACGAGCAGTACTTC
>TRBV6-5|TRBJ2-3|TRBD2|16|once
CASSYRTSGLTDTQYF
TGTGCCAGCAGTTACCGGACTAGCGGACTCACAGATACGCAGTATTTT
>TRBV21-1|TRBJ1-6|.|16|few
CASSKDGSNYNSPLHF
TGTGCCAGCAGCAAAGATGGGAGCAACTATAATTCACCCCTCCACTTT
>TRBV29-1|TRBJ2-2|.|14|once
CSVERGFGAGELFF
TGCAGCGTTGAGAGGGGGTTCGGAGCCGGGGAGCTGTTTTTT
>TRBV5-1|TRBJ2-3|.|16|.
CASSREGRARTDTQYF
TGCGCCAGCAGCAGAGAAGGTCGGGCACGCACAGATACGCAGTATTTT
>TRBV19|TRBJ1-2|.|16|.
CASTLTRRGATYGYTF
TGTGCCAGTACCCTCACACGTCGGGGGGCAACCTATGGCTACACCTTC
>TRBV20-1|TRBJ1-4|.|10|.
CSASSEKLFF
TGCAGTGCTAGTTCTGAAAAACTGTTTTTT
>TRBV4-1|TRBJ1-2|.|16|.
CASSSVTQAYLYGYTF
TGCGCCAGCAGCTCTGTTACTCAGGCGTACCTCTATGGCTACACCTTC
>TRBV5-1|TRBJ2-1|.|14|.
CASSLARGRDEQFF
TGCGCCAGCAGCTTGGCCCGGGGTAGGGATGAGCAGTTCTTC
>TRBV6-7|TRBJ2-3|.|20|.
CASSYWGVRNGGKGTDTQYF
TGTGCCAGCAGTTACTGGGGCGTTAGGAATGGAGGAAAGGGAACAGATACGCAGTATTTT
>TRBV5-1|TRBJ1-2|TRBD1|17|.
CASSLGGGQGTESGYTF
TGCGCCAGCAGCCTGGGAGGGGGACAGGGTACGGAGAGTGGCTACACCTTC
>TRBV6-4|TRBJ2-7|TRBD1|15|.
CASSVPRDRSYEQYF
TGTGCCAGCAGTGTCCCGCGGGACAGGTCCTACGAGCAGTACTTC
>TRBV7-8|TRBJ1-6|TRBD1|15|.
CASSPRQGNNSPLHF
TGTGCCAGCAGCCCCCGACAGGGTAACAATTCACCCCTCCACTTT
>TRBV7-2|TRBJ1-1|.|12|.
CASSGGYTEAFF
TGTGCCAGCAGCGGAGGCTACACTGAAGCTTTCTTT
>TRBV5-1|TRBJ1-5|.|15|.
CASSLNAGLNQPQHF
TGCGCCAGCAGCTTGAATGCGGGACTCAATCAGCCCCAGCATTTT
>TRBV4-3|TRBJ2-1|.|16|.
CASSQGSTSSYNEQFF
TGCGCCAGCAGCCAAGGATCGACTAGCTCCTACAATGAGCAGTTCTTC
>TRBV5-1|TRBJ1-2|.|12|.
CASSRDNYGYTF
TGCGCCAGTTCCCGGGACAACTATGGCTACACCTTC
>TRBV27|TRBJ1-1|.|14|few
CASSLSRGDTEAFF
TGTGCCAGCAGTTTATCGCGGGGTGACACTGAAGCTTTCTTT
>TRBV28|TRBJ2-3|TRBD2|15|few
CASRPTSGGSDTQYF
TGTGCCAGCAGGCCGACTAGCGGGGGTTCAGATACGCAGTATTTT
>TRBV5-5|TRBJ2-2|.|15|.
CASSLVRGNTGELFF
TGTGCCAGCAGCCTGGTTCGCGGGAACACCGGGGAGCTGTTTTTT
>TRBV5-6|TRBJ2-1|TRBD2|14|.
CASSFLAGGSEQFF
TGTGCCAGCAGCTTCCTAGCGGGAGGGTCTGAGCAGTTCTTC
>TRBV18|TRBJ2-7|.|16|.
CASSARGRGISYEQYF
TGTGCCAGCTCCGCGAGGGGGAGGGGGATCTCCTACGAGCAGTACTTC
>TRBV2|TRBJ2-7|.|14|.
CASSEGAVGYEQYF
TGTGCCAGCAGTGAAGGTGCGGTGGGGTACGAGCAGTACTTC
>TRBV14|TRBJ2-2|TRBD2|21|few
CASSQRGDSGLVFWDTGELFF
TGTGCCAGCAGCCAAAGGGGAGATAGCGGACTAGTGTTTTGGGACACCGGGGAGCTGTTTTTT
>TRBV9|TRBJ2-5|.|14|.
CASSVGRASETQYF
TGTGCCAGCAGCGTCGGCAGGGCATCCGAGACCCAGTACTTC
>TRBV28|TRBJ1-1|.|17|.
CASPRDRFSVGNTEAFF
TGTGCCAGCCCTAGGGACCGTTTTTCTGTCGGGAACACTGAAGCTTTCTTT
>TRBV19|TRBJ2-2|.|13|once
CASPRLNTGELFF
TGTGCCAGCCCCAGACTGAACACCGGGGAGCTGTTTTTT
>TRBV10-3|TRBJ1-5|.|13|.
CAISSGDNQPQHF
TGTGCCATCAGTTCAGGGGACAATCAGCCCCAGCATTTT
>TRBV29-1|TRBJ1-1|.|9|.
CSVDGSGVF
TGCAGCGTTGATGGCTCCGGGGTATTT
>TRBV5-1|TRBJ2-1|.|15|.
CASSLSGGDYGEQFF
TGCGCCAGCAGCTTGTCCGGGGGCGACTACGGTGAGCAGTTCTTC
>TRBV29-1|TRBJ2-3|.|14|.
CSVGGEHGTDTQYF
TGCAGCGTTGGGGGCGAGCACGGCACAGATACGCAGTATTTT
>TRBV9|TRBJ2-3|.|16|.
CASSVGSRGAADTQYF
TGTGCCAGCAGCGTAGGGAGTAGAGGGGCGGCAGATACGCAGTATTTT
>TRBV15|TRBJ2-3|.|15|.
CATSRETPGRDTQYF
TGTGCCACCAGCAGAGAAACCCCAGGGCGCGATACGCAGTATTTT
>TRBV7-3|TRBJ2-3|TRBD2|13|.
CASSRDYTDTQYF
TGTGCCAGCAGCCGGGACTACACAGATACGCAGTATTTT
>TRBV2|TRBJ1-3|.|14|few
CASRFQRTGNTIYF
TGTGCCAGCAGATTCCAGCGTACTGGAAACACCATATATTTT
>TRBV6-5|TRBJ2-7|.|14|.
CASSYSGVSYEQYF
TGTGCCAGCAGTTACTCTGGGGTTTCCTACGAGCAGTACTTC
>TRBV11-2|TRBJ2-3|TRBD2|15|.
CASSLDGGSTDTQYF
TGTGCCAGCAGCTTAGACGGGGGGTCTACAGATACGCAGTATTTT
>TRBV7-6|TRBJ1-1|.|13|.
CASSRQEVAEAFF
TGTGCCAGCAGCCGACAGGAAGTCGCTGAAGCTTTCTTT
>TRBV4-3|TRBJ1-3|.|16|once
CASSQDLFRSGNTIYF
TGCGCCAGCAGCCAAGATTTGTTTCGGTCTGGAAACACCATATATTTT